This T cell receptor beta chain was captured in a study of vaccination effects on CD4 cells after COVID-19. After expansion with viral peptide pools in the ViraFEST assay, antigen-specific CD4+ T cells were sequenced. Following an approximately 9-day culture, CD4+ T cells were purified. Vaccination of participants consisted of two doses of either the BNT162b2 or mRNA-1273 vaccine. Vaccine recipients, nucleocapsid antibody negative, had no prior SARS-CoV-2 infection. Sequencing was performed with immunoSEQ multiplex PCR; in TCRdb, only in-frame clones are kept and a portion is missing. This table has just under 60,000 clones, around 80% appearing once. The CDR3 totals 12 residues. CDR1 and CDR2 (germline): SNHLY, FYNNEI. Trimming cost V 4 bases and J 4 bases, with 5 bases left between them. As to this clone: Its specificity is not known.

The source was CD4+ T cells from PBMCs cultured with HCoV-OC43 spike peptides, collected after COVID-19 vaccination. Subset: HCoV-OC43 spike overlapping peptide pool stimulation. This chain joins TRBV2 and TRBJ1-5; a weak D match, TRBD1 (5 bases). This TCR was recovered from a human donor who received a COVID-19 vaccine. CDR3 sequence reads: CASSAGNQPQHF. The DNA of the CDR3 is TGTGCCAGCAGTGCAGGGAATCAGCCCCAGCATTTT. The full variable domain, with the rest looked up from reference TRBV2 and TRBJ1-5, is EPEVTQTPSHQVTQMGQEVILRCVPISNHLYFYWYRQILGQKVEFLVSFYNNEISEKSEIFDDQFSVERPDGSNFTLKIRSTKLEDSAMYFCASSAGNQPQHFGDGTRLSIL.